This TCR beta chain comes out of a study of PD-1 blockade in classical Hodgkin lymphoma (TCRdb year 2020). For the wider study: Nivolumab dosing was 3 mg/kg intravenously every 2 weeks, continuing until either disease progression or unacceptable toxicity. The study used TCR beta sequencing and CyTOF to define a peripheral blood immune signature of response to PD-1 blockade in classical Hodgkin lymphoma.

The paper's findings and limits, for the study overall: Trial patients achieving complete response had baseline diversity similar to newly diagnosed patients, whereas partial responders and progressors had significantly lower diversity. CD4+ but not CD8+ TCR diversity rose significantly by C4D1 (p=0.0027 vs p=0.16), most apparent in complete responders (p=0.02). Baseline TCR diversity was reported to be lower in newly diagnosed patients than in healthy donors and to be lower still in relapsed/refractory patients. Lower diversity was observed in patients in whom nivolumab was started less than 1 year after ASCT, and these patients were excluded from later analyses so that confounding by immune reconstitution would be avoided. Only a single clinical trial cohort was studied, and what caused the repertoire differences, possibly disease activity or prior therapy, remained undefined.

The sample's time point label is to be understood as: cycle 1 day 1 (C1D1), immediately before nivolumab initiation. Every trial patient had relapsed after autologous stem cell transplantation, and cohorts A, B and C differed in prior brentuximab vedotin exposure. The trial cohort included fewer than 65 patients with relapsed/refractory classical Hodgkin lymphoma, and each patient had a best overall response of complete response, partial response or progressive disease. In the multi-cohort phase II CheckMate 205 trial, trial patients received single-agent nivolumab. An independent review committee assessed best overall response by applying the 2007 International Working Group response criteria. Trial PBMCs were collected just before the start of nivolumab (C1D1) and during therapy at cycle 2 day 1 and cycle 4 day 1. Peripheral blood was collected in 8 mL Vacutainer Cell Preparation Tubes, from which PBMCs were isolated by centrifugation and then cryopreserved.

The junction carries 13 bases between V and J, which are trimmed by 3 bases and 4 bases respectively. The CDR1 and CDR2 encoded by the germline V gene are MNHNS and SASEGT. The cysteine opens and the phenylalanine closes a CDR3 of 15 amino acids. This entry keeps only the CDR3 DNA: 45 bases, framed from base 1. The Qiagen DNeasy kit was used to extract genomic DNA from unsorted PBMCs and from the negatively selected CD4+ and CD8+ fractions. TCR beta CDR3 regions were amplified by immunoSEQ multiplex PCR using primers annealing to V and J segments. A synthetic immune receptor repertoire was used to minimize amplification bias, and remaining bias was computationally removed after sequencing. Per the source publication's procedure: Custom Python scripts were used to quantify repertoire diversity as the Shannon entropy index. Unsorted, CD4+ and CD8+ repertoires were examined separately, except in combined analyses, for which CD4+ and CD8+ sequences were merged in silico. A clone was considered expanded if an increase in frequency of at least 2-fold after treatment relative to C1D1 was found, and a pseudocount of 0.5 was applied to clones undetected at baseline. Clones with 0 or 1 copy at C1D1 were classified as singleton clones, and clones with 2 or more copies were classified as non-singleton clones. Clones expanded in unsorted samples were assigned a CD4+, CD8+ or unknown annotation through matching of protein sequences in sorted samples from the same patient. Wilcoxon tests on paired samples were used to test diversity changes from C1D1 to C4D1. TCRdb re-hosts the immuneACCESS table, in-frame sequences only. Its copies lack some clones; in the studies checked, an unresolved V gene accounts for under half of them, and the cause for the rest is not known. V and J calls and clone size are copied from that table; D and trimming were computed from the DNA. The sample yields 20,000 to 30,000 clones; over 75% were counted once. The top ten clonotypes cover roughly 2.5% of the sample.

On this clone itself: Its antigen is unknown. Base quality data are lacking; no much larger clone is found one base away.

This receptor chain uses TRBV6-1 and TRBJ2-1; the D gene lacks a confident call. The receptor was derived from a human donor with classical Hodgkin lymphoma. Sequenced material: peripheral blood mononuclear cells (PBMCs), taken at baseline. The DNA sequence is given as TGTGCCAGCAGTGAGGTCGTTGACATATACAATGAGCAGTTCTTC. It translates as CASSEVVDIYNEQFF.